The following is a TCR beta chain sequence with its context. With 10 bases removed from V and 7 bases from J, the gap between germline ends came to 23 bases. CDR1 is SGHTA, CDR2 FQGNSA, per germline. This CDR3 has 15 residues. The sample belongs to a study of blood T cell repertoires in COVID-19. Study-level background: The analysed material was cDNA or gDNA that came from T cells, B-cell-depleted T cells, or PBMCs.

This table comes from immunoSEQ multiplex PCR, and its TCRdb copy is limited to in-frame clones, with some not included. The sample has 96,000 or so clones; about 88% are singletons. V and J are TRBV7-2 and TRBJ1-5; no clear D gene. The specimen sequenced was peripheral blood. The origin of this receptor is a woman aged 80 or over with acute or convalescent COVID-19. CDR3 coding DNA: TGTGCCACTCAGCTAGGTACGGGAGGAGGGCAGCCCCAGCATTTT. As protein: CATQLGTGGGQPQHF.